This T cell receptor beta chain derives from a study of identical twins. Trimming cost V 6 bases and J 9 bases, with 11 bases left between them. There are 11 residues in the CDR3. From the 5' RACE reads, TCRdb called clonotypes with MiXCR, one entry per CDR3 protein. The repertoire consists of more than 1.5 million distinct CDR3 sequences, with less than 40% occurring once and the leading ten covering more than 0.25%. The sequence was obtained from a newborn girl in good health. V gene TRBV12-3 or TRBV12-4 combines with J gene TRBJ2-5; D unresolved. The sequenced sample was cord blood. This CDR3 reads CASSFGQAQYF. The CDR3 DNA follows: TGTGCCAGCAGCTTTGGGCAAGCCCAGTACTTC.